Here is one T cell receptor (beta chain) with its context. Its antigen is unidentified. The data belong to a study of graft-versus-host responses after intestinal transplantation. V shed 1 base and J shed 2 bases, with 6 bases lying between them. CDR1 and CDR2 (germline): SNHLY, FYNNEI. The CDR3 spans 15 residues. Notes on the study in general: Within the allografts of patients who had graft-donor T cell macrochimerism, graft-versus-host to host-versus-graft clonal ratios were high.

Profiled with immunoSEQ multiplex PCR; TCRdb holds only in-frame clones, not every one. The sample holds about 43,000 clones, about 94% seen once. This sequence joins TRBV2 and TRBJ1-6; D unclear. This TCR derives from a human patient who received an intestinal transplant, so some T cells may come from the graft donor. The sample in question was PBMCs, obtained approximately 340 days after intestinal transplant. The CDR3 nucleotides are TGTGCCAGCAGTGAAGTACAGCCCTATAATTCACCCCTCCACTTT. It encodes CASSEVQPYNSPLHF.